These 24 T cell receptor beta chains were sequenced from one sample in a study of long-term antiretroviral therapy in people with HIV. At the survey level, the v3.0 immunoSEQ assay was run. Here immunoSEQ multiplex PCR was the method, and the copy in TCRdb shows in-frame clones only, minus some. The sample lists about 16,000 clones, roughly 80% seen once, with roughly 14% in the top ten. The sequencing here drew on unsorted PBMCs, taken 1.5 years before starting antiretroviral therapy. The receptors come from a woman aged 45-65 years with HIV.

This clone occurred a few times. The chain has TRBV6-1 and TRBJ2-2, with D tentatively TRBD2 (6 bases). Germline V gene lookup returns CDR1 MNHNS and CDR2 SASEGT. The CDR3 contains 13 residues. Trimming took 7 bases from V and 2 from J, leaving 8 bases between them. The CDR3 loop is CASKEGNTGELFF. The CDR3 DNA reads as TGTGCCAGCAAGGAGGGAAACACCGGGGAGCTGTTTTTT.

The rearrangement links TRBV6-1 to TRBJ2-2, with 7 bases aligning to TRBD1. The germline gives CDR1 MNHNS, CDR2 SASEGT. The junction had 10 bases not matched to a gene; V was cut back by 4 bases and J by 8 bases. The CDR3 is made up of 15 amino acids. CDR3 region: CASSGRQGSIGELFF. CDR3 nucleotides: TGTGCCAGCAGTGGGAGACAGGGTAGTATAGGGGAGCTGTTTTTT.

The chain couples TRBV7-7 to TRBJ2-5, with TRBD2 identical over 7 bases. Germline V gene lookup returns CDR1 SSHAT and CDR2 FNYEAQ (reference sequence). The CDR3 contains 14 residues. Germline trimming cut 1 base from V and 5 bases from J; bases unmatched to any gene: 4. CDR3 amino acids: CASSLEGSGETQYF. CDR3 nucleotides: TGTGCCAGCAGCTTAGAGGGTAGCGGGGAGACCCAGTACTTC.

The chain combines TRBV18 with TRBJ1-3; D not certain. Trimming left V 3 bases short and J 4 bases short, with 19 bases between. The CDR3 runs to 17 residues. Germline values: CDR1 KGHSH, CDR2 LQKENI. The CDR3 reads CASSPTQLPRGGNTIYF. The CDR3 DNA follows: TGTGCCAGCTCACCGACGCAACTTCCACGAGGGGGAAACACCATATATTTT.

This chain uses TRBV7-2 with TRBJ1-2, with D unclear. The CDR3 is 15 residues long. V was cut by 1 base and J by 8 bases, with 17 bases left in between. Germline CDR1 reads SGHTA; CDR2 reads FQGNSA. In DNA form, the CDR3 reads TGTGCCAGCAGCTTAGAAGGTCTCGACGGATCCGGCTACACCTTC. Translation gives CASSLEGLDGSGYTF.

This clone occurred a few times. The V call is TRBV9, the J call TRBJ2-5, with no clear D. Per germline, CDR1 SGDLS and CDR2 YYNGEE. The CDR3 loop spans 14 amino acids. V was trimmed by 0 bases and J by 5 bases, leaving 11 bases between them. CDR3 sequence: CASSVGSNVETQYF. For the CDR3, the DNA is TGTGCCAGCAGCGTAGGATCCAATGTGGAGACCCAGTACTTC.

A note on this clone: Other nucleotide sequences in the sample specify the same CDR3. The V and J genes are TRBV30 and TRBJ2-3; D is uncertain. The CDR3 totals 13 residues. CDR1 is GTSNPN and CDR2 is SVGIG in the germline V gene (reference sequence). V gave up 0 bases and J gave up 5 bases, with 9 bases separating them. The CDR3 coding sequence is TGTGCCTGGAGTGTACTGAGAGGAGATACGCAGTATTTT. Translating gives CAWSVLRGDTQYF. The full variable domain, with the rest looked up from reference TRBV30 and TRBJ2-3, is SQTIHQWPATLVQPVGSPLSLECTVEGTSNPNLYWYRQAAGRGLQLLFYSVGIGQISSEVPQNLSASRPQDRQFILSSKKLLLSDSGFYLCAWSVLRGDTQYFGPGTRLTVL.

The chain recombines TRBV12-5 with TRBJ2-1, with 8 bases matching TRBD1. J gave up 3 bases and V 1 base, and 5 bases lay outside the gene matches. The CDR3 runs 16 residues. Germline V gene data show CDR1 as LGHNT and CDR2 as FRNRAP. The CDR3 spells CASGLATGGRYNEQFF. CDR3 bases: TGTGCTAGTGGTTTGGCCACAGGGGGTCGCTACAATGAGCAGTTCTTC.

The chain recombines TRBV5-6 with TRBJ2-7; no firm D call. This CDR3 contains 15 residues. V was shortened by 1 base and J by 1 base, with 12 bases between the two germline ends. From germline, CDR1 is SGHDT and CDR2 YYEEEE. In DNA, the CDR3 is TGTGCCAGCAGCTTGCCGGGCCCGACTTCCTACGAGCAGTACTTC. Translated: CASSLPGPTSYEQYF. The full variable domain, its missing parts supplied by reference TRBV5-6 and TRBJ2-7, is DAGVTQSPTHLIKTRGQQVTLRCSPKSGHDTVSWYQQALGQGPQFIFQYYEEEERQRGNFPDRFSGHQFPNYSSELNVNALLLGDSALYLCASSLPGPTSYEQYFGPGTRLTVT.

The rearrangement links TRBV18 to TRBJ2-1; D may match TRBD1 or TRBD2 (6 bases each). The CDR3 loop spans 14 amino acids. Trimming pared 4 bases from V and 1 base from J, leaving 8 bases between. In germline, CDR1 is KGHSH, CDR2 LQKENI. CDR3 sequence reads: CASSRGASYNEQFF. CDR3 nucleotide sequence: TGTGCCAGCTCACGGGGGGCTTCCTACAATGAGCAGTTCTTC.

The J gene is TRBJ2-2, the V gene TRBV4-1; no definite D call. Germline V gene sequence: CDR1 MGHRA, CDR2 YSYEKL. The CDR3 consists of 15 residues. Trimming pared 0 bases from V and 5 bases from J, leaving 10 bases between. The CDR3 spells CASSQDSLGTGELFF. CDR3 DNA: TGCGCCAGCAGCCAAGATAGTCTTGGGACCGGGGAGCTGTTTTTT.

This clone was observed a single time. The CDR3 spells CASSAEPNTEAFF. CDR3 coding DNA: TGCGCCAGCAGTGCAGAGCCTAACACTGAAGCTTTCTTT. V gene TRBV10-1 combines with J gene TRBJ1-1; D is unresolved. Germline V lookup: CDR1 WNHNN, CDR2 SYGVQD (reference sequence). The V end was cut by 4 bases, the J end by 2 bases, with 8 bases between. This CDR3 contains 13 residues.

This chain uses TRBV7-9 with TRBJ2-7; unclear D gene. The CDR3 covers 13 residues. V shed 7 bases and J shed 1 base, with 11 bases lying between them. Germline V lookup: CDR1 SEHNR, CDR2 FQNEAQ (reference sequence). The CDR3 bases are TGTGCCAGCACAAAGACCGCTTCCTACGAGCAGTACTTC. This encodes CASTKTASYEQYF.

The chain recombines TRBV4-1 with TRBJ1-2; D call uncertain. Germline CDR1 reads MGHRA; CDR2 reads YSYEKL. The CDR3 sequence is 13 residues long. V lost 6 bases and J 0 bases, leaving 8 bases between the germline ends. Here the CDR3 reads CASSHTANYGYTF. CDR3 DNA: TGCGCCAGCAGTCACACAGCTAACTATGGCTACACCTTC.

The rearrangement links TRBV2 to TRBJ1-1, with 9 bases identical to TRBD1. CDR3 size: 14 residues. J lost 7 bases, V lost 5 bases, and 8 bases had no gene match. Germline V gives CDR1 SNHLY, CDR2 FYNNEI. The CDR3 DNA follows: TGTGCCAGCAGTACCAAACAGGGGGCTAATGAAGCTTTCTTT. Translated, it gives CASSTKQGANEAFF.

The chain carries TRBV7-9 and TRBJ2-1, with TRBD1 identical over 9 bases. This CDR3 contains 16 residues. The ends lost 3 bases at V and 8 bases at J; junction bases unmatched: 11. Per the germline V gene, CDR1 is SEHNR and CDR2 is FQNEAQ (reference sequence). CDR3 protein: CASSFAPGQGEDEQFF. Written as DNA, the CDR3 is TGTGCCAGCAGCTTCGCCCCGGGACAGGGCGAAGATGAGCAGTTCTTC.

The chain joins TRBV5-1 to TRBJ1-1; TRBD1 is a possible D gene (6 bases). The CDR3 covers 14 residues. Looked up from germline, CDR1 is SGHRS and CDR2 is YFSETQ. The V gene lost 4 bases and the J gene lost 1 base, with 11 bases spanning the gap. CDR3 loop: CASSEGGWNTEAFF. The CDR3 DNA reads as TGCGCCAGCAGCGAGGGGGGTTGGAACACTGAAGCTTTCTTT.

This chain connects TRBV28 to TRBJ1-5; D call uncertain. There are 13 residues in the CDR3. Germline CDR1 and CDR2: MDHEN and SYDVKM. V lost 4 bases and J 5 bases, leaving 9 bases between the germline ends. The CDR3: CASSSSSYQPQHF. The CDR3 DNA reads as TGTGCCAGCAGTTCCAGCTCCTATCAGCCCCAGCATTTT.

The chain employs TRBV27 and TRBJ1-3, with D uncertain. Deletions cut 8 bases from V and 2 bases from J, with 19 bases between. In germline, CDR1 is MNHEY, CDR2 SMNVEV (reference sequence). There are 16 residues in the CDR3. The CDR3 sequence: CASRPSYRHAGNTIYF. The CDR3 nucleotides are TGTGCCAGCCGCCCCAGCTACAGACACGCTGGAAACACCATATATTTT.

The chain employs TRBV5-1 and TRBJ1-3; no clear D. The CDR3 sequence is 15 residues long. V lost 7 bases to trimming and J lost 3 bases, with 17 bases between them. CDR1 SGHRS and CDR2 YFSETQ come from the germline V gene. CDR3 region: CASATEGNVGNTIYF. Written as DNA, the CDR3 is TGCGCCAGCGCTACAGAGGGAAACGTTGGAAACACCATATATTTT.

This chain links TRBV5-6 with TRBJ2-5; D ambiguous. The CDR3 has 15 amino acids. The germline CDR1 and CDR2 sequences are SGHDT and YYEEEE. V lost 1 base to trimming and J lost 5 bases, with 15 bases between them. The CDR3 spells CASSLRGDFGETQYF. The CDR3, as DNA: TGTGCCAGCAGCTTGCGTGGGGATTTTGGGGAGACCCAGTACTTC.

The CDR3 is CATQDSMGSPLHF. In DNA form, the CDR3 reads TGTGCCACCCAGGACAGCATGGGTTCACCCCTCCACTTT. This chain joins TRBV19 and TRBJ1-6, with a weak D call TRBD1 (6 bases). The CDR3 consists of 13 residues. From germline, CDR1 is LNHDA and CDR2 SQIVND (reference sequence). The V end lost 10 bases, the J end lost 9 bases, and 16 bases lay between the germline ends.

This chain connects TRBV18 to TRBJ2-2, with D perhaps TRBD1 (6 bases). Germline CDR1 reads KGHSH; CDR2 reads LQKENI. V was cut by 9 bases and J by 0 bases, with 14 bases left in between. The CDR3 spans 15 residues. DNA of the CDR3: TGTGCCAGTCCCCTGACAGGCTCGAACACCGGGGAGCTGTTTTTT. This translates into CASPLTGSNTGELFF. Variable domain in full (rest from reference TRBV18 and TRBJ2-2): NAGVMQNPRHLVRRRGQEARLRCSPMKGHSHVYWYRQLPEEGLKFMVYLQKENIIDESGMPKERFSAEFPKEGPSILRIQQVVRGDSAAYFCASPLTGSNTGELFFGEGSRLTVL.

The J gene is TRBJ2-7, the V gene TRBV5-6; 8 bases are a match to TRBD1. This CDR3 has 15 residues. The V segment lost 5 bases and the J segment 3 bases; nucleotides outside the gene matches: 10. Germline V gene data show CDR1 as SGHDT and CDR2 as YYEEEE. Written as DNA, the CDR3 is TGTGCCAGCAGGTCAGGACAGGGAACGGGCTACGAGCAGTACTTC. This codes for CASRSGQGTGYEQYF.